This TCR beta chain was obtained from a study of shared clonotypes between healthy human individuals (TCRdb year 2020). Study-wide context: Three men and two women, aged 18 to 49 years, made up the cohort. For each donor, CD4 naive and CD4 memory were each given three plates, CD8 naive was given two plates, and CD8 memory was given one plate. The study deeply sequenced blood TCR repertoires of about 5 healthy adults to estimate repertoire size and the extent of clonotype sharing between individuals. To increase sequencing depth and limit assay-specific biases, different laboratories used diverse techniques to prepare libraries and sequence TCR repertoires. Each donor's leukapheresis produced roughly between about 0.8 and 10 billion PBMCs.

The donors were healthy, HIV-negative adults with no recently reported acute infections or vaccinations. Only Caucasian adults living in Nashville, Tennessee, USA were represented among the donors. CD4+ T cells were enriched through magnetic negative selection, after which naive cells were positively selected on CD45RA and the remaining negative fraction served as the memory subset. After blood collection by leukapheresis, PBMCs were isolated using Ficoll-Histopaque density gradient centrifugation and then cryopreserved in the vapor phase of liquid nitrogen. Analytical flow cytometry was used to check the purity and quantity of each magnetically sorted T cell population. Genomic DNA was isolated from every sorted fraction and measured by UV absorbance on a Nanodrop 2000c. About this clone: Its binding antigen is unknown. No base quality values were provided; no much bigger clone lies one nucleotide off.

Study-level results and caveats: Sharing across several donors was observed for approximately 5% of naive CD4, less than 4% of naive CD8, roughly 2.3% of memory CD4, and about 0.4% of memory CD8 clonotypes. Sampling was limited to blood, and TCR repertoires in tissue likely differ from TCR repertoires in blood. The small number of donors limited the genetic and exposure-history diversity represented. Higher generation probabilities were observed for clonotypes shared by all four sorted-subset donors than for non-shared clonotypes. Pairwise subsampling indicated that sequencing depth was expected to affect the degree of clonotype sharing among donors. Incomplete sequencing was indicated by rarefaction of sorted-subset datasets, despite the large sequencing depth. Larger estimated clonotype richness was generally found for naive subsets than for memory subsets.

Using the deep immunoSEQ assay, TCR CDR3 regions were amplified from genomic DNA by multiplex PCR. Extracted genomic DNA from each cell subset was spread evenly across all wells of several immunoSEQ 96-well plates, with each plate serving as a replicate. Each replicate PCR for sorted subsets received about 220 ng genomic DNA, equal to roughly 30,000 T cell genomes. Purified libraries were quantified with a Qubit 3.0 fluorometer, sized on a Bioanalyzer 2100, and re-quantified with the KAPA Library Quantification kit. Every immunoSEQ 96-well plate was sequenced on a separate single-read 150-cycle Illumina NextSeq 550 flow cell. The published analysis was carried out like this. Because the immunoSEQ output held only junctional sequences and lacked quality scores, the filtering could not match the filtering applied to full-length reads. Sequences were annotated with PyIR, a Python wrapper for IgBLAST v1.9, and V/J genes and CDR3 were assigned using IMGT germline references. Reads were filtered out if the reads had weak V/J assignments (E-value above 1e-6), no CDR3, stop codons, out-of-frame junctions, or ambiguous translated residues. A V3J clonotype was defined by an identical inferred V gene, J gene, and CDR3 amino acid sequence. Percentage overlap between repertoires was calculated by dividing the number of shared unique clonotypes by the size of the smaller repertoire. Three approaches were used to assess repertoire richness: RTK rarefaction, the Chao1 estimator, and Recon v2.1 estimates of unobserved clonotypes. Generation probabilities were computed with OLGA for all TCRbeta clonotypes obtained by the gDNA method from several donors. TCRdb carries this immuneACCESS record with in-frame sequences only. Its versions omit some clonotypes, under half of them owing to an unresolved V gene in the studies checked, with the rest unexplained. V, J and clone size derive from that table, while D and trimming were established from the DNA sequence. In all, the sample holds approximately 1.5 million clones, and 95% to 99% of those were seen once. The ten largest clones take up 0.45% of the sample.

The source of this sequence is a man aged 25 to 40 in good health. Sequenced sample: naive CD4+ T cells sorted from blood. The cell subset or site label, as the study defines it: CD45RA+ positively selected.

The nucleotides read TGTGCCAGCTCACCGTTAAGTCGAACAGGTTTCTATGGCTACACCTTC. It translates as CASSPLSRTGFYGYTF. The rearrangement combines TRBV18 with TRBJ1-2; 5 matching bases give a weak D call of TRBD1. Spanning cysteine to phenylalanine, the CDR3 consists of 16 amino acids. Left in the record is the CDR3 DNA by itself, 48 bases read in frame from the first base. The germline V gene supplies CDR1 KGHSH and CDR2 LQKENI. Cut back by 3 bases and 4 bases, the V and J ends lie 18 bases apart.